This is a list of T cell receptor beta chains from one sample in a study of T-cell reconstitution after alpha-beta-depleted transplantation in children. TCRdb called the PCR reads again in MiXCR, with one record for every CDR3 protein. The top ten clones hold around 4% of a sample with about 610,000 distinct CDR3 sequences, roughly a tenth of them seen once. The specimen comprised PBMCs from the stem cell graft donor, sampled from the stem cell graft. The receptors were gathered from a human donor who donated a stem cell graft to a child with acute myeloid leukemia. The CDR3 runs from the conserved cysteine through the conserved F or W. The D gene is left open where the match is weak. Size tells how often a clone was seen (once, few, many) or the class of an expanded clone, and some rows leave it out.

d_call	v_call	j_call	clone_size	cdr3_nt	cdr3_aa
TRBD2	TRBV6-2/TRBV6-3	TRBJ2-7	NA	TGTGCCAGCAGTTACAGGGCGGGAGGATTGTACGAGCAGTACTTC	CASSYRAGGLYEQYF
TRBD1	TRBV29-1	TRBJ1-5	many	TGCAGCGCCGGGACAGGAGGTAGCAATCAGCCCCAGCATTTT	CSAGTGGSNQPQHF
NA	TRBV24-1	TRBJ2-5	few	TGTGCCACCAGTCCCCCAGGAGGGGGAGAAGAGACCCAGTACTTC	CATSPPGGGEETQYF
TRBD2	TRBV5-1	TRBJ2-7	many	TGCGCCAGCAGCGGTGGACTAGCGGGAGCCCCCGAGCAGTACTTC	CASSGGLAGAPEQYF
TRBD1	TRBV20-1	TRBJ2-1	NA	TGCAGTGCTAGAGACGGGGACAGGGGGGCCTACAATGAGCAGTTCTTC	CSARDGDRGAYNEQFF
NA	TRBV20-1	TRBJ2-1	NA	TGCAGTGCTAGTCACCATCCAGGGGTAGACTACAATGAGCAGTTCTTC	CSASHHPGVDYNEQFF
TRBD2	TRBV7-9	TRBJ2-1	NA	TGTGCCAGCACCCCCAAGGTCCGACTAGCGGTTTACAATGAGCAGTTCTTC	CASTPKVRLAVYNEQFF
NA	TRBV7-2	TRBJ1-1	NA	TGTGCCAGCAGCATAAACAGGGTTTCTGAAGCTTTCTTT	CASSINRVSEAFF
TRBD2	TRBV6-2/TRBV6-3	TRBJ2-7	few	TGTGCCAGCAGCGGGGGGGACTTTTACTCCTACGAGCAGTACTTC	CASSGGDFYSYEQYF
TRBD1	TRBV9	TRBJ2-3	many	TGTGCCAGCAGCCAGACAGGGAGAACAGCTAGCACAGATACGCAGTATTTT	CASSQTGRTASTDTQYF
TRBD2	TRBV5-1	TRBJ2-7	few	TGCGCCAGCAGCTACGGGAACCTACTAGCGGGAGTTCGTAACGAGCAGTACTTC	CASSYGNLLAGVRNEQYF
NA	TRBV18	TRBJ2-1	few	TGTGCCAGCTCACCCTACGACGGGGGTACCAATGAGCAGTTCTTC	CASSPYDGGTNEQFF
NA	TRBV28	TRBJ1-4	NA	TGTGCCAGCGGGGTTCAGTATTCTAATGAAAAACTGTTTTTT	CASGVQYSNEKLFF
NA	TRBV5-1	TRBJ2-5	many	TGTGCCAGCAGCTTAGGGCTAGAGACCCAGTACTTC	CASSLGLETQYF
TRBD2	TRBV27	TRBJ2-7	few	TGTGCCAGCATGACCCTGGCGGGAGGGGACTACGAGCAGTACTTC	CASMTLAGGDYEQYF
TRBD2	TRBV15	TRBJ2-1	many	TGTGCCACCAATCTAGCGGGAGGGCCGCGTTACAATGAGCAGTTCTTC	CATNLAGGPRYNEQFF
NA	TRBV3-1	TRBJ1-5	NA	TGTGCCAGCAGCCATGGGGTCCGGAACGGCATCAATCAGCCCCAGCATTTT	CASSHGVRNGINQPQHF
NA	TRBV20-1	TRBJ1-1	NA	TGCAGTGCCCCCATTAGGGCCAGTGAAGCTTTCTTT	CSAPIRASEAFF
NA	TRBV20-1	TRBJ2-7	NA	TGCAGTGCTAGAGACCACCAAAACACCTACGAGCAGTACTTC	CSARDHQNTYEQYF
TRBD1	TRBV20-1	TRBJ1-6	few	TGCAGTGCTAGAGATCGGGACAGGGGAGATTCACCCCTCCACTTT	CSARDRDRGDSPLHF
TRBD1	TRBV27	TRBJ1-2	many	TGTGCCAGCAGTTTATTTGCAGGGGGCTATGGCTACACCTTC	CASSLFAGGYGYTF
TRBD2	TRBV27	TRBJ2-1	few	TGTGCCAGCAGTCCCCTTTGGGGGAGGGCCGGTAATGAGCAGTTCTTC	CASSPLWGRAGNEQFF
TRBD2	TRBV15	TRBJ2-7	few	TGTGCCACCAGCAGACTAGCGGGAAGTGGTGAGCAGTACTTC	CATSRLAGSGEQYF
TRBD1	TRBV11-2	TRBJ2-5	few	TGTGCCAGCAGCCTGATAAGGGGGCGCGAGGAGACCCAGTACTTC	CASSLIRGREETQYF
TRBD2	TRBV5-1	TRBJ2-7	few	TGCGCCAGCAGCTTGGAGTACGGCGGGAGGGCCGGCGACGAGCAGTACTTC	CASSLEYGGRAGDEQYF
NA	TRBV20-1	TRBJ2-1	many	TGCAGTGCTATCGAGGGTAGTTACAATGAGCAGTTCTTC	CSAIEGSYNEQFF